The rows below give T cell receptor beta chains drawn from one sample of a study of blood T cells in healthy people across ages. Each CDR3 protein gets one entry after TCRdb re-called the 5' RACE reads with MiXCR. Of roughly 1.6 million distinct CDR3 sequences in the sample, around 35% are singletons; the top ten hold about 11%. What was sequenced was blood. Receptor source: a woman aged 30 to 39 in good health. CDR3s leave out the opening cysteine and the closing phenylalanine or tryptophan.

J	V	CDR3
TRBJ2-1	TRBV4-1	ASSQSQGAHRYEQF
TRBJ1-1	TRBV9	ASRLGLGNTEAF
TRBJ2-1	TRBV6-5	ASTGRGNEQF
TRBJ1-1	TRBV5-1	ASSWNRGGEAF
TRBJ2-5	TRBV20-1	SANPLEQETQY
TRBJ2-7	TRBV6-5	ASSMGSSYEQY
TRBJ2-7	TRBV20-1	SAGQGASPYEQY
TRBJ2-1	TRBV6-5	ASSPDWGALDDEQF
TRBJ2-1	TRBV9	ASSDSLGASYNEQF
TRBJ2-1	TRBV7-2	ASSPRMSEDNEQF
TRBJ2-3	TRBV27	ASSPRDREGSEQY
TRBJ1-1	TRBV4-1	ASSQDPLSWAEVEGGAF
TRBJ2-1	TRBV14	ASSREGDVNNEQF
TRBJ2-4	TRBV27	ASSRGVAKNIQY
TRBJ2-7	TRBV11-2	ASSLETGRYEQY
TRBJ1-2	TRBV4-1	ASSLGVRGRRGPGYT
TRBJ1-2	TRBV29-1	SVESNNYGYT
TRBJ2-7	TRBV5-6	ASSLGLGTGAHEQY
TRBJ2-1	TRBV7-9	ASSSPGLAGGSSYNEQF
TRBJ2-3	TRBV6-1	ASSVDRVGRDTQY
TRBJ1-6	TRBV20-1	SAKRGPVSPLH
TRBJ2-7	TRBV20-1	SARYRVSYEQY